This T cell receptor beta chain was obtained from a study of T-cell reconstitution after alpha-beta-depleted transplantation in children. The CDR3 covers 16 residues. The germline V and J ends were trimmed by 5 bases and 4 bases, with 21 bases remaining between them. Germline CDR1 is DFQATT and CDR2 is SNEGSKA (reference sequence). On this clonotype: Its antigen is unknown.

Study findings and constraints: About two months after transplant, alpha-beta T cells reportedly came from several hundred expanded graft clones.

During its preparation, the TCRbeta library received unique molecular identifiers. TCRdb analysed the PCR reads with MiXCR anew, one entry per CDR3 protein. Of about 540,000 distinct CDR3 sequences listed, 27% are singletons. The rearrangement joins TRBV20-1 to TRBJ1-3; D is uncertain. This specimen consisted of PBMCs, obtained before TCRalphabeta/CD19-depleted stem cell transplant. The receptor's source is a boy in the first two years of life with Wiskott-Aldrich syndrome, due to receive a stem cell transplant. CDR3 DNA sequence: TGCAGTGCTCTGGGGAGGTATGGGTCATCAGGAAACACCATATATTTT. Its protein is CSALGRYGSSGNTIYF.